Each of the 4 T cell receptor beta chains below was sequenced from the same sample in a study of Tregs in tolerant kidney transplant recipients. The table came from immunoSEQ multiplex PCR; TCRdb's copy has only in-frame clones and leaves some out. The sample holds around 230,000 clones, around 81% seen once. The source material was CD4+ T cells from blood. The source is a human donor in good health.

This sequence joins TRBV5-1 and TRBJ1-3; D is ambiguous. The CDR3 loop spans 19 amino acids. V was cut by 1 base and J by 0 bases, with 20 bases left in between. Germline loops: CDR1 SGHRS, CDR2 YFSETQ. The CDR3 reads CASSLTVGFERISGNTIYF. The CDR3 DNA reads as TGCGCCAGCAGCTTGACAGTCGGTTTCGAACGCATCTCTGGAAACACCATATATTTT.

The CDR3 region has the DNA TGTGCCAGCGGTCCCGGGTACGGCTATGGCTACACCTTC. This encodes CASGPGYGYGYTF. V gene TRBV7-9 combines with J gene TRBJ1-2; no clear D gene. The CDR3 has 13 residues. Looked up from germline, CDR1 is SEHNR and CDR2 is FQNEAQ (reference sequence). V lost 8 bases and J 4 bases, leaving 14 bases between the germline ends.

The chain joins TRBV11-2 to TRBJ2-1; 12 bases are shared with TRBD2. CDR1 is SGHAT and CDR2 is FQNNGV in the germline V gene. This CDR3 contains 16 residues. The V segment lost 1 base and the J segment 13 bases; nucleotides outside the gene matches: 11. The CDR3 DNA reads as TGTGCCAGCAGCTTAGCAGGGGGGTCTAGCGGGAGGGTTCAGTTCTTC. Amino acids: CASSLAGGSSGRVQFF.

This sequence joins TRBV2 and TRBJ2-3, with 13 bases lining up with TRBD2. Germline values: CDR1 SNHLY, CDR2 FYNNEI. This CDR3 spans 16 amino acids. J gave up 4 bases and V 4 bases, and 5 bases lay outside the gene matches. The CDR3 loop reads CASSVGLAGPADTQYF. DNA for the CDR3: TGTGCCAGCAGTGTGGGACTAGCGGGGCCGGCAGATACGCAGTATTTT.